This is a list of T cell receptor beta chains from one sample in a study of blood T cells in healthy people across ages. In TCRdb, the 5' RACE reads were re-called with MiXCR into one record per CDR3 protein. The sample carries over 700,000 distinct CDR3 sequences, roughly 50% recorded once. Sequences were obtained from blood. The origin of the receptors is a man of 80 years or more in good health. Both conserved end residues are part of each CDR3. A D gene is named only where the DNA matches it firmly. For some rows the clone size is stated as once, few or many, or as a class when expanded; others skip it.

v_gene	d_gene	j_gene	abundance	CDR3aa	CDR3nt
TRBV29-1	NA	TRBJ2-5	once	CSAESGTQYF	TGCAGCGCCGAGAGCGGGACCCAGTACTTC
TRBV29-1	NA	TRBJ1-2	NA	CSVEERGGYGYTF	TGCAGCGTTGAAGAAAGGGGAGGGTATGGCTACACCTTC
TRBV10-2	TRBD1	TRBJ2-5	NA	CASSERVRGRPETQYF	TGCGCCAGCAGTGAAAGGGTCAGGGGGCGCCCAGAGACCCAGTACTTC
TRBV20-1	NA	TRBJ2-7	NA	CSARAVMAPYEQYF	TGCAGTGCTAGAGCCGTGATGGCCCCCTACGAGCAGTACTTC
TRBV12-3/TRBV12-4	TRBD2	TRBJ2-1	NA	CASSLQAGVDEQFF	TGTGCCAGCAGTTTACAAGCGGGAGTCGATGAGCAGTTCTTC
TRBV6-5	NA	TRBJ1-2	few	CASKEDRTYTF	TGTGCCAGCAAAGAAGACAGAACCTACACCTTC
TRBV7-9	NA	TRBJ1-4	once	CASSPFEGWNEKLFF	TGTGCCAGCAGCCCCTTTGAGGGGTGGAATGAAAAACTGTTTTTT
TRBV7-2	NA	TRBJ1-2	NA	CASSLVSGRANYGYTF	TGTGCCAGCAGCTTAGTAAGCGGCAGGGCTAACTATGGCTACACCTTC
TRBV7-2	NA	TRBJ2-5	few	CASSLGMGGRETQYF	TGTGCCAGCAGCTTAGGCATGGGGGGAAGAGAGACCCAGTACTTC
TRBV10-3	NA	TRBJ2-1	few	CAISELSVAFF	TGTGCCATCAGTGAGCTGTCAGTCGCGTTCTTC
TRBV5-1	NA	TRBJ2-1	NA	CASSFPSSEQFF	TGCGCCAGCAGCTTCCCCTCCAGTGAGCAGTTCTTC
TRBV20-1	TRBD2	TRBJ2-1	NA	CSAPSGRPPNEQFF	TGCAGTGCTCCTAGCGGGAGGCCCCCCAATGAGCAGTTCTTC
TRBV20-1	TRBD2	TRBJ2-7	few	CSARAPTSGRTSEQYF	TGCAGTGCTAGAGCCCCGACTAGCGGGAGGACGAGTGAGCAGTACTTC
TRBV7-2	NA	TRBJ2-3	NA	CASSLGTGTGVNTQYF	TGTGCCAGCAGCTTAGGGACCGGGACTGGGGTGAATACGCAGTATTTT
TRBV24-1	NA	TRBJ2-1	NA	CATSDFGPNPNEQFF	TGTGCCACCAGTGATTTCGGCCCTAACCCGAATGAGCAGTTCTTC
TRBV7-3	TRBD2	TRBJ2-3	NA	CASSPRAGGTDTQYF	TGTGCCAGCAGCCCCCGGGCGGGAGGCACAGATACGCAGTATTTT
TRBV4-2	NA	TRBJ2-1	few	CASSQTLSSYNEQFF	TGTGCCAGCAGCCAAACATTAAGCTCCTACAATGAGCAGTTCTTC
TRBV6-5	NA	TRBJ2-7	once	CASSYGSEVSYEQYF	TGTGCCAGCAGTTACGGGTCGGAAGTCTCCTACGAGCAGTACTTC
TRBV28	NA	TRBJ2-7	NA	CASSAEITQYF	TGTGCCAGCAGTGCGGAAATCACCCAGTACTTC
TRBV15	NA	TRBJ2-7	NA	CATSRDLRGTYEQYF	TGTGCCACCAGCAGAGATTTGCGGGGCACCTACGAGCAGTACTTC
TRBV11-1	TRBD1	TRBJ2-7	once	CASSFGTVPIYEQYF	TGTGCCAGCAGCTTTGGGACAGTTCCTATTTATGAGCAGTACTTC
TRBV6-5	TRBD1	TRBJ2-7	NA	CASRSPGQSYEQYF	TGTGCCAGCAGGTCACCGGGACAGAGTTACGAGCAGTACTTC
TRBV10-3	TRBD2	TRBJ2-3	NA	CAISETRSSGSGTDTQYF	TGTGCCATCAGTGAGACGCGGTCTAGCGGGAGTGGCACAGATACGCAGTATTTT
TRBV3-1	TRBD1	TRBJ2-7	NA	CASSPPRTGLYEQYF	TGTGCCAGCAGCCCCCCTAGGACAGGGTTGTACGAGCAGTACTTC
TRBV24-1	NA	TRBJ2-7	NA	CATSDLNRPGEQYF	TGTGCCACCAGTGATCTGAATAGACCCGGCGAGCAGTACTTC
TRBV5-1	NA	TRBJ2-1	many	CASSLVGGREQFF	TGCGCCAGCAGCTTGGTGGGGGGACGCGAGCAGTTCTTC
TRBV4-2	TRBD2	TRBJ2-2	NA	CASSQTSGGATGELFF	TGTGCCAGCAGCCAAACTAGCGGGGGGGCCACCGGGGAGCTGTTTTTT
TRBV6-1	NA	TRBJ2-7	NA	CASSVLVRYEQYF	TGTGCCAGCAGTGTGCTAGTTCGCTACGAGCAGTACTTC
TRBV21-1	NA	TRBJ2-3	NA	CASSKKGLFPSTDTQYF	TGTGCCAGCAGCAAGAAGGGACTCTTCCCTAGCACAGATACGCAGTATTTT
TRBV11-2	TRBD1	TRBJ2-7	NA	CASSLGDRSTYEQYF	TGTGCCAGCAGCTTAGGGGACAGGAGCACCTACGAGCAGTACTTC
TRBV5-1	TRBD2	TRBJ2-5	few	CACNSGSGETQYF	TGCGCCTGCAACAGCGGGAGCGGGGAGACCCAGTACTTC